The rows below give T cell receptor beta chains drawn from one sample of a study of vaccination effects on CD4 cells after COVID-19. Sequencing used immunoSEQ multiplex PCR; TCRdb keeps in-frame clones, though not all of them. The sample has about 79,000 clones; roughly four fifths are singletons. The antigens of these receptors remain unknown. Source: CD4+ T cells from PBMCs cultured with HCoV-229E spike peptides, taken before COVID-19 vaccination. The receptor set was obtained from a human donor who received a COVID-19 vaccine. CDR3s include the opening cysteine and the closing phenylalanine or tryptophan. The D gene is left open where the match is weak. The size entry is marked missing in some rows and otherwise reads once, few, many or a size class.

clone size: few; D gene: .; V gene: TRBV7-9; J gene: TRBJ2-3; CDR3 length: 13; CDR3 protein: CASRKLVSDTQYF; CDR3 DNA: TGTGCCAGCAGGAAGCTTGTTTCCGATACGCAGTATTTT
clone size: once; D gene: .; V gene: TRBV5-1; J gene: TRBJ1-2; CDR3 length: 13; CDR3 protein: CASSPWTLYGYTF; CDR3 DNA: TGCGCCAGCAGCCCTTGGACTTTATATGGCTACACCTTC
clone size: once; D gene: .; V gene: TRBV5-1; J gene: TRBJ1-2; CDR3 length: 14; CDR3 protein: CASSLGPTNYGYTF; CDR3 DNA: TGCGCCAGCAGCTTGGGACCGACTAACTATGGCTACACCTTC
clone size: .; D gene: TRBD2; V gene: TRBV5-1; J gene: TRBJ2-5; CDR3 length: 16; CDR3 protein: CASSFGTSGGAETQYF; CDR3 DNA: TGCGCCAGCAGCTTCGGGACTAGCGGGGGGGCGGAGACCCAGTACTTC
clone size: .; D gene: TRBD1; V gene: TRBV6-6; J gene: TRBJ1-4; CDR3 length: 14; CDR3 protein: CASRTTGGNEKLFF; CDR3 DNA: TGTGCCAGCAGAACGACAGGGGGCAATGAAAAACTGTTTTTT
clone size: .; D gene: .; V gene: TRBV7-3; J gene: TRBJ2-3; CDR3 length: 15; CDR3 protein: CASSPLWTDTDTQYF; CDR3 DNA: TGTGCCAGCAGCCCCTTGTGGACTGACACAGATACGCAGTATTTT
clone size: .; D gene: .; V gene: TRBV5-4; J gene: TRBJ2-3; CDR3 length: 16; CDR3 protein: CASSLASFVGTDTQYF; CDR3 DNA: TGTGCCAGCAGCTTGGCCTCGTTTGTGGGCACAGATACGCAGTATTTT
clone size: .; D gene: TRBD1; V gene: TRBV18; J gene: TRBJ2-2; CDR3 length: 16; CDR3 protein: CASSQAQGANTGELFF; CDR3 DNA: TGTGCCAGCTCACAAGCACAGGGGGCGAACACCGGGGAGCTGTTTTTT
clone size: .; D gene: .; V gene: TRBV11-2; J gene: TRBJ2-3; CDR3 length: 13; CDR3 protein: CASSLGRTDTQYF; CDR3 DNA: TGTGCCAGCAGCTTGGGTCGCACAGATACGCAGTATTTT
clone size: .; D gene: TRBD1; V gene: TRBV5-1; J gene: TRBJ2-6; CDR3 length: 18; CDR3 protein: CASSPQGAFSSGANVLTF; CDR3 DNA: TGCGCCAGCAGCCCACAGGGGGCTTTTTCCTCTGGGGCCAACGTCCTGACTTTC
clone size: few; D gene: .; V gene: TRBV3-1/TRBV3-2; J gene: TRBJ1-1; CDR3 length: 13; CDR3 protein: CASSPLRGHGAFF; CDR3 DNA: TGTGCCAGCAGCCCCCTCAGGGGTCACGGAGCTTTCTTT
clone size: .; D gene: .; V gene: TRBV5-4; J gene: TRBJ1-2; CDR3 length: 15; CDR3 protein: CASSQSRTGNYGYTF; CDR3 DNA: TGTGCCAGCAGCCAATCTAGGACGGGGAACTATGGCTACACCTTC
clone size: .; D gene: TRBD2; V gene: TRBV5-1; J gene: TRBJ2-3; CDR3 length: 16; CDR3 protein: CASSLLTGGGTDTQYF; CDR3 DNA: TGCGCCAGCAGCTTGCTTACGGGGGGTGGCACAGATACGCAGTATTTT
clone size: .; D gene: .; V gene: TRBV7-2; J gene: TRBJ2-3; CDR3 length: 17; CDR3 protein: CASSHETATLVTDTQYF; CDR3 DNA: TGTGCCAGCAGTCACGAGACGGCTACCCTAGTCACAGATACGCAGTATTTT
clone size: .; D gene: TRBD1; V gene: TRBV2; J gene: TRBJ1-1; CDR3 length: 13; CDR3 protein: CASLGGGRTEAFF; CDR3 DNA: TGTGCCAGTCTAGGGGGCGGGCGCACTGAAGCTTTCTTT
clone size: .; D gene: TRBD2; V gene: TRBV28; J gene: TRBJ2-5; CDR3 length: 17; CDR3 protein: CASSLWGTSGVQETQYF; CDR3 DNA: TGTGCCAGCAGTTTATGGGGGACTAGCGGGGTACAAGAGACCCAGTACTTC
clone size: .; D gene: .; V gene: TRBV18; J gene: TRBJ2-2; CDR3 length: 16; CDR3 protein: CASSPQSKRNTGELFF; CDR3 DNA: TGTGCCAGCTCACCACAGAGTAAAAGGAACACCGGGGAGCTGTTTTTT
clone size: .; D gene: .; V gene: TRBV20-1; J gene: TRBJ1-4; CDR3 length: 11; CDR3 protein: CSAQVVEKLFF; CDR3 DNA: TGCAGTGCCCAAGTAGTGGAAAAACTGTTTTTT
clone size: .; D gene: TRBD1; V gene: TRBV5-1; J gene: TRBJ2-3; CDR3 length: 15; CDR3 protein: CASSDQQGRTDTQYF; CDR3 DNA: TGCGCCAGCAGCGATCAACAGGGGCGGACAGATACGCAGTATTTT
clone size: .; D gene: .; V gene: TRBV5-1; J gene: TRBJ1-1; CDR3 length: 13; CDR3 protein: CASRDSTNTEAFF; CDR3 DNA: TGCGCCAGCAGGGACAGTACGAACACTGAAGCTTTCTTT
clone size: .; D gene: .; V gene: TRBV5-5; J gene: TRBJ2-3; CDR3 length: 12; CDR3 protein: CASSFASDTQYF; CDR3 DNA: TGTGCCAGCAGCTTCGCATCAGATACGCAGTATTTT
clone size: once; D gene: .; V gene: TRBV15; J gene: TRBJ2-5; CDR3 length: 13; CDR3 protein: CATSRDLGETQYF; CDR3 DNA: TGTGCCACCAGCAGAGATCTCGGAGAGACCCAGTACTTC
clone size: .; D gene: TRBD2; V gene: TRBV6-5; J gene: TRBJ2-3; CDR3 length: 15; CDR3 protein: CASSPGGASTDTQYF; CDR3 DNA: TGTGCCAGCAGCCCCGGGGGGGCTAGCACAGATACGCAGTATTTT
clone size: once; D gene: .; V gene: TRBV4-2; J gene: TRBJ2-5; CDR3 length: 17; CDR3 protein: CASSQGGKGGGQETQYF; CDR3 DNA: TGTGCCAGCAGCCAAGGTGGGAAAGGGGGAGGACAAGAGACCCAGTACTTC
clone size: .; D gene: .; V gene: TRBV30; J gene: TRBJ2-3; CDR3 length: 17; CDR3 protein: CAWSARITGRGADTQYF; CDR3 DNA: TGTGCCTGGAGTGCCCGGATCACAGGGCGAGGGGCAGATACGCAGTATTTT
clone size: few; D gene: .; V gene: TRBV19; J gene: TRBJ2-2; CDR3 length: 12; CDR3 protein: CASIARTGELFF; CDR3 DNA: TGTGCCAGTATTGCCCGCACCGGGGAGCTGTTTTTT
clone size: .; D gene: TRBD1; V gene: TRBV19; J gene: TRBJ2-2; CDR3 length: 15; CDR3 protein: CASKWTGGSAGELFF; CDR3 DNA: TGTGCCAGTAAATGGACAGGGGGATCAGCCGGGGAGCTGTTTTTT
clone size: .; D gene: TRBD2; V gene: TRBV24-1; J gene: TRBJ2-5; CDR3 length: 13; CDR3 protein: CATSAAGVETQYF; CDR3 DNA: TGTGCCACCAGTGCCGCGGGGGTAGAGACCCAGTACTTC
clone size: .; D gene: .; V gene: TRBV7-7; J gene: TRBJ1-5; CDR3 length: 15; CDR3 protein: CASRKMGKGHQPQHF; CDR3 DNA: TGTGCCAGCAGGAAAATGGGGAAGGGACATCAGCCCCAGCATTTT
clone size: .; D gene: .; V gene: TRBV19; J gene: TRBJ1-6; CDR3 length: 15; CDR3 protein: CATRVQAGYNSPLHF; CDR3 DNA: TGTGCCACCCGAGTCCAGGCAGGGTATAATTCACCCCTCCACTTT
clone size: .; D gene: TRBD2; V gene: TRBV2; J gene: TRBJ2-3; CDR3 length: 19; CDR3 protein: CASRVDLAGGDFSTDTQYF; CDR3 DNA: TGTGCCAGCAGGGTAGATTTAGCGGGGGGCGATTTTTCCACAGATACGCAGTATTTT
clone size: once; D gene: .; V gene: TRBV5-6; J gene: TRBJ2-3; CDR3 length: 14; CDR3 protein: CASSLHPNTDTQYF; CDR3 DNA: TGTGCCAGCAGCTTGCACCCAAACACAGATACGCAGTATTTT
clone size: .; D gene: .; V gene: TRBV19; J gene: TRBJ2-3; CDR3 length: 15; CDR3 protein: CASSRQFGSTDTQYF; CDR3 DNA: TGTGCCAGTAGTCGACAGTTCGGGTCCACAGATACGCAGTATTTT
clone size: .; D gene: .; V gene: TRBV10-3; J gene: TRBJ1-5; CDR3 length: 15; CDR3 protein: CAISEWGDSNQPQHF; CDR3 DNA: TGTGCCATCAGTGAGTGGGGGGATAGCAATCAGCCCCAGCATTTT
clone size: .; D gene: TRBD1; V gene: TRBV10-3; J gene: TRBJ1-1; CDR3 length: 13; CDR3 protein: CAIRDRVYTEAFF; CDR3 DNA: TGTGCCATCCGGGACAGGGTATATACTGAAGCTTTCTTT
clone size: .; D gene: .; V gene: TRBV9; J gene: TRBJ1-3; CDR3 length: 15; CDR3 protein: CASSVGLSSGNTIYF; CDR3 DNA: TGTGCCAGCAGCGTAGGCTTGAGCTCTGGAAACACCATATATTTT
clone size: few; D gene: .; V gene: TRBV7-2; J gene: TRBJ2-5; CDR3 length: 14; CDR3 protein: CASSEFSGEETQYF; CDR3 DNA: TGTGCCAGCAGCGAGTTCTCAGGGGAAGAGACCCAGTACTTC
clone size: .; D gene: .; V gene: TRBV2; J gene: TRBJ1-4; CDR3 length: 13; CDR3 protein: CASREGGWEKLFF; CDR3 DNA: TGTGCCAGCAGGGAGGGGGGCTGGGAAAAACTGTTTTTT
clone size: .; D gene: TRBD1; V gene: TRBV7-2; J gene: TRBJ1-2; CDR3 length: 13; CDR3 protein: CASSQGAGYGYTF; CDR3 DNA: TGTGCCAGCAGCCAGGGGGCAGGCTATGGCTACACCTTC
clone size: few; D gene: .; V gene: TRBV7-3; J gene: TRBJ2-3; CDR3 length: 15; CDR3 protein: CASSLSTSGADTQYF; CDR3 DNA: TGTGCCAGCAGCTTAAGTACTTCGGGGGCAGATACGCAGTATTTT
clone size: .; D gene: .; V gene: TRBV5-8; J gene: TRBJ1-4; CDR3 length: 14; CDR3 protein: CASSFQGPDEKLFF; CDR3 DNA: TGTGCCAGCAGCTTCCAGGGGCCAGACGAAAAACTGTTTTTT
clone size: once; D gene: TRBD1; V gene: TRBV29-1; J gene: TRBJ1-1; CDR3 length: 11; CDR3 protein: CSGDRGREAFF; CDR3 DNA: TGCAGCGGAGACAGGGGGCGGGAGGCTTTCTTT
clone size: .; D gene: TRBD1; V gene: TRBV5-6; J gene: TRBJ2-4; CDR3 length: 15; CDR3 protein: CASSRTGEAKNIQYF; CDR3 DNA: TGTGCCAGCAGCAGGACAGGGGAAGCCAAAAACATTCAGTACTTC